A selection of T cell receptor beta chains follows, all from one sample in a study of control samples from healthy donors and cancer patients. Assay used: immunoSEQ multiplex PCR; TCRdb lists only in-frame clones, some missing. Of just under 75,000 clones in the sample, roughly 90% are singletons; the top ten hold approximately 3.6%. The sequenced sample was blood. The receptors derive from a woman between 45 and 60 years old in good health. CDR3s include the opening cysteine and the closing phenylalanine or tryptophan. The D gene is left open where the match is weak. Some rows have no size entry. The others give once, few or many, or a class for an expanded clone.

V,D,J,length,size,CDR3,DNA
TRBV7-8,TRBD1,TRBJ1-1,15,NA,CASSLRQGGHTEAFF,TGTGCCAGCAGCTTAAGACAGGGAGGTCACACTGAAGCTTTCTTT
TRBV24-1,TRBD2,TRBJ2-3,17,NA,CATSEPTSGRESDTQYF,TGTGCCACCAGTGAACCCACTAGCGGGAGGGAATCAGATACGCAGTATTTT
TRBV19,NA,TRBJ2-3,15,NA,CASSITGSSTDTQYF,TGTGCCAGTAGTATAACAGGCTCTAGCACAGATACGCAGTATTTT
TRBV7-8,NA,TRBJ1-5,15,few,CASSFRDSKNQPQHF,TGTGCCAGCAGCTTTAGAGACAGTAAAAATCAGCCCCAGCATTTT
TRBV15,NA,TRBJ2-7,13,NA,CATSRAASYEQYF,TGTGCCACCAGCAGGGCAGCAAGCTACGAGCAGTACTTC
TRBV30,TRBD1,TRBJ2-7,13,NA,CAWGTGVIGEQYF,TGTGCCTGGGGGACAGGAGTTATAGGCGAGCAGTACTTC
TRBV2,TRBD1,TRBJ1-5,14,NA,CASSAGTGTQPQHF,TGTGCCAGCAGTGCAGGGACAGGGACTCAGCCCCAGCATTTT
TRBV20-1,NA,TRBJ1-1,11,NA,CSAAATYEAFF,TGCAGTGCTGCGGCCACGTATGAAGCTTTCTTT
TRBV11-2,TRBD1,TRBJ2-5,15,NA,CASSLGQGNVETQYF,TGTGCCAGCAGCTTGGGACAGGGGAATGTGGAGACCCAGTACTTC
TRBV11-1,NA,TRBJ1-1,11,NA,CASSLRGVAFF,TGTGCCAGCAGCTTACGCGGCGTGGCTTTCTTT
TRBV19,NA,TRBJ2-2,13,NA,CASSQEGIGELFF,TGTGCCAGTAGTCAGGAGGGGATCGGGGAGCTGTTTTTT
TRBV7-9,NA,TRBJ2-7,14,NA,CASSLGDTTYEQYF,TGTGCCAGCAGCTTAGGGGACACGACCTACGAGCAGTACTTC
TRBV15,NA,TRBJ2-5,13,NA,CATSRGRKETQYF,TGTGCCACCAGCCGCGGACGGAAAGAGACCCAGTACTTC
TRBV10-3,TRBD1,TRBJ1-5,16,NA,CAISKDRGDSNQPQHF,TGTGCCATCAGTAAAGACAGGGGGGATAGCAATCAGCCCCAGCATTTT
TRBV19,TRBD1,TRBJ2-7,14,NA,CASSIGQGYYEQYF,TGTGCCAGTAGTATAGGACAGGGGTATTACGAGCAGTACTTC
TRBV21-1,NA,TRBJ2-6,19,NA,CASSKEERTESSGANVLTF,TGTGCCAGCAGCAAAGAGGAGCGGACAGAGAGCTCTGGGGCCAACGTCCTGACTTTC
TRBV6-5,NA,TRBJ2-2,13,NA,CASTSSSAGELFF,TGTGCCAGCACTTCTTCTAGCGCCGGGGAGCTGTTTTTT
TRBV24-1,TRBD2,TRBJ2-2,19,NA,CATSDPSLAGGPLTGELFF,TGTGCCACCAGTGATCCCTCCCTAGCGGGAGGGCCGTTAACCGGGGAGCTGTTTTTT
TRBV19,NA,TRBJ1-3,15,NA,CATASGLSSGNTIYF,TGTGCCACTGCTTCAGGGCTGAGCTCTGGAAACACCATATATTTT
TRBV12-5,TRBD1,TRBJ1-1,16,NA,CASGLYDRAMNTEAFF,TGTGCTAGTGGTTTATACGACAGGGCAATGAACACTGAAGCTTTCTTT
TRBV2,NA,TRBJ1-4,14,NA,CASSVPATNEKLFF,TGTGCCAGCAGTGTCCCGGCAACTAATGAAAAACTGTTTTTT
TRBV6-1,NA,TRBJ1-2,11,NA,CASSEWYGYTF,TGTGCCAGCAGTGAGTGGTATGGCTACACCTTC
TRBV11-3,NA,TRBJ2-5,13,NA,CASSLNLQETQYF,TGTGCCAGCAGCTTAAACCTCCAAGAGACCCAGTACTTC
TRBV19,NA,TRBJ2-2,13,NA,CASSPRIAGELFF,TGTGCCAGTAGTCCGCGAATTGCCGGGGAGCTGTTTTTT
TRBV5-1,TRBD2,TRBJ2-7,17,NA,CASSLGGGFSGSYEQYF,TGCGCCAGCAGCTTGGGCGGGGGTTTTAGCGGTTCCTACGAGCAGTACTTC
TRBV15,TRBD2,TRBJ2-1,21,NA,CAASSMATIPSLAVSYNEQFF,TGTGCCGCCAGCAGTATGGCCACTATCCCCTCACTAGCGGTCTCCTACAATGAGCAGTTCTTC
TRBV19,NA,TRBJ2-7,12,NA,CASSPNSYEQYF,TGTGCCAGTAGCCCTAATTCCTACGAGCAGTACTTC
TRBV9,NA,TRBJ2-3,16,NA,CASSDGEQGFTDTQYF,TGTGCCAGCAGCGATGGGGAACAGGGCTTCACAGATACGCAGTATTTT
TRBV3-1/TRBV3-2,NA,TRBJ2-4,14,NA,CASSQDETGPIQYF,TGTGCCAGCAGCCAAGACGAAACAGGCCCGATTCAGTACTTC
TRBV28,NA,TRBJ2-1,13,NA,CASSLSFSGEQFF,TGTGCCAGCAGTTTGTCATTCTCGGGAGAGCAGTTCTTC
TRBV19,TRBD1,TRBJ1-4,14,NA,CASSPTGVGEKLFF,TGTGCCAGTAGCCCAACAGGGGTCGGCGAAAAACTGTTTTTT
TRBV7-3,NA,TRBJ1-1,13,NA,CASSLGAGTEAFF,TGTGCCAGCAGCTTAGGAGCAGGAACTGAAGCTTTCTTT
TRBV5-1,TRBD1,TRBJ1-2,15,NA,CASRPPGQELYGYTF,TGCGCCAGCAGACCTCCGGGACAGGAATTATATGGCTACACCTTC
TRBV3-1/TRBV3-2,TRBD1,TRBJ2-7,15,NA,CASSQPGQGAYEQYF,TGTGCCAGCAGCCAACCGGGACAGGGGGCCTACGAGCAGTACTTC
TRBV5-1,TRBD1,TRBJ1-1,13,NA,CASSWDRGSEAFF,TGCGCCAGCAGCTGGGACAGGGGCTCTGAAGCTTTCTTT
TRBV12-5,TRBD1,TRBJ2-7,13,NA,CASGPTGAGEQYF,TGTGCTAGTGGCCCGACAGGGGCGGGGGAGCAGTACTTC
TRBV7-2,TRBD1,TRBJ1-2,15,NA,CASSFTGVGNDGYTF,TGTGCCAGCAGCTTTACAGGGGTGGGGAACGATGGCTACACCTTC
TRBV9,TRBD2,TRBJ2-3,15,NA,CASSVLAGGGDTQYF,TGTGCCAGCAGCGTACTTGCGGGAGGGGGAGATACGCAGTATTTT
TRBV7-2,NA,TRBJ1-4,15,NA,CASSLGDARGEKLFF,TGTGCCAGCAGCTTAGGGGACGCCAGGGGTGAAAAACTGTTTTTT
TRBV12-3/TRBV12-4,TRBD1,TRBJ1-2,13,few,CASQRQGAHGYTF,TGTGCCAGCCAGAGACAGGGGGCGCATGGCTACACCTTC